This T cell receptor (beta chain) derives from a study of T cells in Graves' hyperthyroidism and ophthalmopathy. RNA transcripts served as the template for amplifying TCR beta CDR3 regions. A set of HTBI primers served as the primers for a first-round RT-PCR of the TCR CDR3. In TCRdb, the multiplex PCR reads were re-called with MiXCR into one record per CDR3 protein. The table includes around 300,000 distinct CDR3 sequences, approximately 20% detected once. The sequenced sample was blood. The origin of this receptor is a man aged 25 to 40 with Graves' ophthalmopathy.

CDR3 DNA: TGTGCCAGCAGCCCCGAAGCCGGGGGAGCTTTCTTT. Translating it yields CASSPEAGGAFF. The chain links TRBV6-1 to TRBJ1-1, with TRBD1 as a possible D gene (5 bases). The CDR3 has 12 amino acids. The ends were cut back, 6 bases at V and 10 bases at J, with 15 bases in the middle. Germline lookup yields CDR1 MNHNS and CDR2 SASEGT.